This is a list of T cell receptor beta chains from one sample in a study of beta chain features in type 1 diabetes. This table comes from immunoSEQ multiplex PCR, and its TCRdb copy is limited to in-frame clones, with some not included. The table shows tens of thousands of clones, with about 32% occurring only once. Sequencing was carried out using stem cell memory CD4+ T cells from blood. The receptors originated from a woman younger than 35 in good health. Both conserved end residues are part of each CDR3. D genes are given only for firm matches. Clone size is given for some rows only: seen once, a few or many times, or a class if the clone is expanded.

TRBV4-3,TRBD2,few,TRBJ2-7,TGCGCCAGCAGCCTCTCAGCGGGGACCGCCTACGAGCAGTACTTC,CASSLSAGTAYEQYF
TRBV7-9,.,few,TRBJ1-4,TGTGCCAGCAGCCCGGCCGCGCGGGAAAAACTGTTTTTT,CASSPAAREKLFF
TRBV2,TRBD2,.,TRBJ2-1,TGTGCCAGCGCTCCGGACGGGGGGGAGCAGTTCTTC,CASAPDGGEQFF
TRBV7-2,.,.,TRBJ1-2,TGTGCCAGCAGTTCAGAGACAGTTTATGGCTACACCTTC,CASSSETVYGYTF
TRBV29-1,.,.,TRBJ1-2,TGCAGCGTTGCTGAGAACTATGGCTACACCTTC,CSVAENYGYTF
TRBV5-4,TRBD1,.,TRBJ2-7,TGTGCCAGCAGCAATCGGGACAGTTCCTACGAGCAGTACTTC,CASSNRDSSYEQYF
TRBV7-6,.,.,TRBJ1-5,TGTGCCAGCAGCCCCCAGGGCGGAAATCAGCCCCAGCATTTT,CASSPQGGNQPQHF
TRBV5-1,TRBD1,.,TRBJ1-2,TGCGCCAGCAGCTTGCAGGGACAGGGGACCAACTATGGCTACACCTTC,CASSLQGQGTNYGYTF
TRBV5-1,TRBD2,few,TRBJ2-3,TGCGCCAGCAGCGCGGGACTAGCGGAAGATACGCAGTATTTT,CASSAGLAEDTQYF
TRBV6-5,TRBD1,.,TRBJ2-2,TGTGCCAGCTCGGTGGACAGGGCGTACACCGGGGAGCTGTTTTTT,CASSVDRAYTGELFF
TRBV30,.,.,TRBJ2-1,TGTGCCTGGGGGGGGGCTAGCGTCAACAATGAGCAGTTCTTC,CAWGGASVNNEQFF
TRBV2,TRBD2,.,TRBJ2-3,TGTGCCAGCAGGGACCGTGCTAGCGGGGGGGCAGATACGCAGTATTTT,CASRDRASGGADTQYF
TRBV6-5,.,.,TRBJ2-7,TGTGCCAGCAGTTACGCAAACACCAAAACCTACGAGCAGTACTTC,CASSYANTKTYEQYF
TRBV4-2,.,few,TRBJ2-3,TGTGCCAGCAGCCAAGAATTAAGCACAGATACGCAGTATTTT,CASSQELSTDTQYF
TRBV5-1,TRBD1,few,TRBJ1-1,TGCGCCAGCAGCTCGGAGACAGGGCGGAACACTGAAGCTTTCTTT,CASSSETGRNTEAFF
TRBV7-7,TRBD1,once,TRBJ2-2,TGTGCTAGCAGCTTACAGGGGTCGGGCACCGGGGAGCTGTTTTTT,CASSLQGSGTGELFF
TRBV7-9,TRBD2,few,TRBJ2-7,TGTGCCAGCAGCTACCAGCGGGAAGAGTATCGCGAGCAGTACTTC,CASSYQREEYREQYF
TRBV30,TRBD1,.,TRBJ1-1,TGTGCCTGGACCGGACAGGGGTGGAACACTGAAGCTTTCTTT,CAWTGQGWNTEAFF
TRBV9,TRBD2,.,TRBJ2-5,TGTGCCAGCAGCGTAGGTAGGACTAGCGGGGGGCTGGAGACCCAGTACTTC,CASSVGRTSGGLETQYF
TRBV9,.,.,TRBJ2-1,TGTGCCAGCAGCGTCAGGGGGGAGTCGAATGAGCAGTTCTTC,CASSVRGESNEQFF
TRBV10-3,.,.,TRBJ1-1,TGTGCCATCGCAGGGGTCGGGGTGACTGAAGCTTTCTTT,CAIAGVGVTEAFF
TRBV5-8,.,.,TRBJ2-6,TGTGCCAGCAGCCCGACCTCCTTAGACAGCTCTGGGGCCAACGTCCTGACTTTC,CASSPTSLDSSGANVLTF
TRBV28,TRBD1,once,TRBJ1-5,TGTGCCAGCAGCCCTACAGGGGGCTCGTGGCAGCCCCAGCATTTT,CASSPTGGSWQPQHF
TRBV18,TRBD1,few,TRBJ2-7,TGTGCCAGCGCACCGGGACAGTCCTACGAGCAGTACTTC,CASAPGQSYEQYF
TRBV2,.,.,TRBJ2-7,TGTGCCAGCAGTGACTTCTTCTGGAGGGGCGGCTCCAAAACCTACGAGCAGTACTTC,CASSDFFWRGGSKTYEQYF
TRBV5-1,.,.,TRBJ2-3,TGCGCCAGCAGCTCCGAGTCCAGGGATACGCAGTATTTT,CASSSESRDTQYF
TRBV2,.,.,TRBJ2-7,TGTGCCAGCAGTGAAACTGCCTTTGGTGAGCAGTACTTC,CASSETAFGEQYF
TRBV5-1,TRBD2,.,TRBJ2-5,TGCGCCAGCAGCTTGCTACCGGGGGGCCAAGAGACCCAGTACTTC,CASSLLPGGQETQYF